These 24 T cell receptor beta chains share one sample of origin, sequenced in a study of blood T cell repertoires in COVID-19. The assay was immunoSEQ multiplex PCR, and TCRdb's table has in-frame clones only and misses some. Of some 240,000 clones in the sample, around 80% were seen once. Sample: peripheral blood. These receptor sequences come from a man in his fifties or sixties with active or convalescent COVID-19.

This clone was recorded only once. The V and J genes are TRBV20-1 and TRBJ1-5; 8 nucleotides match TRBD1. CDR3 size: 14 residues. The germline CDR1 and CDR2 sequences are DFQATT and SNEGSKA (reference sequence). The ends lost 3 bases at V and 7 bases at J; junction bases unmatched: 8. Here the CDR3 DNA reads TGCAGTGCTAGTGGACAGGGAGGAGGCCAGCCCCAGCATTTT. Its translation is CSASGQGGGQPQHF.

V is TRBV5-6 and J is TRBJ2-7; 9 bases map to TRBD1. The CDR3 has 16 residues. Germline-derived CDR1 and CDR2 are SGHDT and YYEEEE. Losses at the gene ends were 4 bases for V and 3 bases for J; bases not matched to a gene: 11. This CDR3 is CASSPATYRGHYEQYV. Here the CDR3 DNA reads TGTGCCAGCAGCCCCGCCACTTACAGGGGGCACTACGAGCAGTACGTC.

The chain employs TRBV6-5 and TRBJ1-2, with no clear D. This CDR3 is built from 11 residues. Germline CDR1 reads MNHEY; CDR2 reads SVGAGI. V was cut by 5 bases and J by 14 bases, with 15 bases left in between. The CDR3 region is CASSRRPGETF. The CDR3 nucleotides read TGTGCCAGCAGTCGAAGGCCAGGTGAGACCTTC.

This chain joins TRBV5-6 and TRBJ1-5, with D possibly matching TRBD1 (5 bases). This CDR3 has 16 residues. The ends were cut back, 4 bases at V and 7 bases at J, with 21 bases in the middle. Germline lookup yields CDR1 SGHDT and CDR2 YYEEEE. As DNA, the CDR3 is TGTGCCAGCAGCATATTAGCAGGCGCGGGGGAACAGCCCCAGCATTTT. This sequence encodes CASSILAGAGEQPQHF. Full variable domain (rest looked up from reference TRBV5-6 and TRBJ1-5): DAGVTQSPTHLIKTRGQQVTLRCSPKSGHDTVSWYQQALGQGPQFIFQYYEEEERQRGNFPDRFSGHQFPNYSSELNVNALLLGDSALYLCASSILAGAGEQPQHFGDGTRLSIL.

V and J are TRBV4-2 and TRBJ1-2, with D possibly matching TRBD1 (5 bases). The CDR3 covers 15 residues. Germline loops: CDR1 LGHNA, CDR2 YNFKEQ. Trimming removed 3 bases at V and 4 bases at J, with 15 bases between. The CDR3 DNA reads TGTGCCAGCAGCCACCCGCAGGGTATTCGCTATGGCTACACCTTC. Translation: CASSHPQGIRYGYTF.

Here the CDR3 reads CASSLGSGAPDGYTF. The CDR3 nucleotides are TGCGCCAGCAGCTTGGGGAGTGGGGCGCCGGATGGCTACACCTTC. V is TRBV5-1 and J is TRBJ1-2; maybe TRBD1 (5 bases). Trimming left V 0 bases short and J 6 bases short, with 15 bases between. The V gene's germline CDR1 is SGHRS and CDR2 YFSETQ. CDR3 size: 15 residues. Filled out from reference TRBV5-1 and TRBJ1-2, the complete variable domain reads KAGVTQTPRYLIKTRGQQVTLSCSPISGHRSVSWYQQTPGQGLQFLFEYFSETQRNKGNFPGRFSGRQFSNSRSEMNVSTLELGDSALYLCASSLGSGAPDGYTFGSGTRLTVV.

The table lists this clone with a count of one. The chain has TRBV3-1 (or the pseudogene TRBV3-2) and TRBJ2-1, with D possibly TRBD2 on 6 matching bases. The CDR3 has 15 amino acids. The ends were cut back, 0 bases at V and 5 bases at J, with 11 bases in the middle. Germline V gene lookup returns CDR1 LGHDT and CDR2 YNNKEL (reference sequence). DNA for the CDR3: TGTGCCAGCAGCCAAGATCGGGGACTCGACAATGAGCAGTTCTTC. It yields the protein CASSQDRGLDNEQFF.

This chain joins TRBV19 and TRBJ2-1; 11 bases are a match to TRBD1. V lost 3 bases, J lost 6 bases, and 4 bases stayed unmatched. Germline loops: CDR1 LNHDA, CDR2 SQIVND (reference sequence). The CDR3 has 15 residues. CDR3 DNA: TGTGCCAGTAGTATTTTAGGGACAGGGGGCAATGAGCAGTTCTTC. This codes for CASSILGTGGNEQFF.

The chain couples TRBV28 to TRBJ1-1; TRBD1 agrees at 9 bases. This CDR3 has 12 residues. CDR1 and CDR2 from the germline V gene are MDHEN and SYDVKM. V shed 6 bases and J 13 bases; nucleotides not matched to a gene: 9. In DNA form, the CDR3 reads TGTGCCAGCAGGGACCCCGGGACAGGGTTTTTCTTT. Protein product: CASRDPGTGFFF.

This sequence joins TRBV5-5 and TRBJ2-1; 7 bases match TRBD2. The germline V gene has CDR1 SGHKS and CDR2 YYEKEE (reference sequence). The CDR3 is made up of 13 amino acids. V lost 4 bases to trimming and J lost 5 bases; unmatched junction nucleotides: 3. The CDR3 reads CASSRLADNEQFF. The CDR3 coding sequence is TGTGCCAGCAGCCGCCTAGCGGACAATGAGCAGTTCTTC.

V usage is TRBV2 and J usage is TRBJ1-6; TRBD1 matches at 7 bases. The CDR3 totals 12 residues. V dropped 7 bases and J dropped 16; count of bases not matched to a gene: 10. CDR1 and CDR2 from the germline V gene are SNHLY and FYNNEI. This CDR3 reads CASKTGQLALHF. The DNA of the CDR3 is TGTGCCAGCAAGACAGGGCAGTTAGCTCTCCACTTT.

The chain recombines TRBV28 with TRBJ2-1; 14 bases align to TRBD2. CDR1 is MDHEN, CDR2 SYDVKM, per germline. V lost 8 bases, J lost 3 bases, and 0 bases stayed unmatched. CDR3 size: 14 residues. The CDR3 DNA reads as TGTGCCAGCGGGACTAGCGGGGGCTACAATGAGCAGTTCTTC. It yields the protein CASGTSGGYNEQFF.

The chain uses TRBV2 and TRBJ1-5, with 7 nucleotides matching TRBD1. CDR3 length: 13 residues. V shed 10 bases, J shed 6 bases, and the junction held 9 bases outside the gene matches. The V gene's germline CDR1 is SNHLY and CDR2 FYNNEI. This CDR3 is CATGEGAFQPQHF. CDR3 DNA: TGTGCCACCGGTGAGGGGGCGTTTCAGCCCCAGCATTTT.

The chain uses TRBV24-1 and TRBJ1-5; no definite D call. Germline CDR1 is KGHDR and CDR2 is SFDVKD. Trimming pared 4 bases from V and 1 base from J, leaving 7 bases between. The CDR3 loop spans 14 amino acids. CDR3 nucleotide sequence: TGTGCCACCAGTGAGCCGGGGAGCAATCAGCCCCAGCATTTT. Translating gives CATSEPGSNQPQHF.

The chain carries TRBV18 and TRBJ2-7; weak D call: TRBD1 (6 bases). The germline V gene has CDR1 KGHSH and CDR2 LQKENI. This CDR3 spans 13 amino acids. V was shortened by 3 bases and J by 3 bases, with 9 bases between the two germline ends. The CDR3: CASSPGQNYEQYV. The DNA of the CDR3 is TGTGCCAGCTCACCCGGACAGAACTACGAGCAGTACGTC.

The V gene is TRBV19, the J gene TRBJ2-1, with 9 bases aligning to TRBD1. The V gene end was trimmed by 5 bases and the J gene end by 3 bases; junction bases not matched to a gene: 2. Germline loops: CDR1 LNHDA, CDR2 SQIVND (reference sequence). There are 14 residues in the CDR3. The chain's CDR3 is CASSWGQGYNEQFF. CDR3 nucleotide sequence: TGTGCCAGTAGTTGGGGACAGGGCTACAATGAGCAGTTCTTC.

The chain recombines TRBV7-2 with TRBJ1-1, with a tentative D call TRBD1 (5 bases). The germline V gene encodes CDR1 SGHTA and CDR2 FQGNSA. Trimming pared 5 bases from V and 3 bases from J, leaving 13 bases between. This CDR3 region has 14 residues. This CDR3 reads CASSRQWGDTEAFF. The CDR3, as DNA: TGTGCCAGCAGCCGTCAGTGGGGGGACACTGAAGCTTTCTTT.

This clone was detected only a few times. CDR3 protein: CASSYSGTGFQPQHF. CDR3 nucleotide sequence: TGTGCCAGCAGTTACTCTGGGACAGGGTTTCAGCCCCAGCATTTT. The genes are TRBV6-6 and TRBJ1-5; 9 nucleotides align to TRBD1. Germline lookup yields CDR1 MNHNY and CDR2 SVGAGI (reference sequence). This CDR3 region has 15 residues. J was trimmed by 6 bases and V by 0 bases; bases with no gene match: 3.

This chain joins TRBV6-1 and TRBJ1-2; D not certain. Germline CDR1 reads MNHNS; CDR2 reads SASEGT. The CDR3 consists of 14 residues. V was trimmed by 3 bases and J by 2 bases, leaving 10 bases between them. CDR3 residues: CASSDPGKNYGYTF. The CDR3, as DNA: TGTGCCAGCAGTGATCCGGGAAAGAACTATGGCTACACCTTC.

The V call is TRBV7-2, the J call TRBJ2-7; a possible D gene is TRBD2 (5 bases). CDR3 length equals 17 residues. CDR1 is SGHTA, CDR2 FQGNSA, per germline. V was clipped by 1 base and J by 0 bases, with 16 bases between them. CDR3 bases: TGTGCCAGCAGCTTAGTAGGATTAACGGACTCCTCCTACGAGCAGTACGTC. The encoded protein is CASSLVGLTDSSYEQYV.

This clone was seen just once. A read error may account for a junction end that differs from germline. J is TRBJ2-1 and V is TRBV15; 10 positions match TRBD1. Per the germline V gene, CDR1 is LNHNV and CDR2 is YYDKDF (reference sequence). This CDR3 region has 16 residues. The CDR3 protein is CATSGDRGLTVGEQFF. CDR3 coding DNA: TGTGCCACCAGCGGAGACAGGGGGCTGACGGTGGGTGAGCAGTTCTTC.

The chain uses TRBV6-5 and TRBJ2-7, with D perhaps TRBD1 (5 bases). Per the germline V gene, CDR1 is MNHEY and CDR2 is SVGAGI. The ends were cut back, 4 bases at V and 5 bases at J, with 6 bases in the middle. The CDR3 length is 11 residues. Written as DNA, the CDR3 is TGTGCCAGCAGTTGGGGCAACGAGCAGTACTTC. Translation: CASSWGNEQYF.

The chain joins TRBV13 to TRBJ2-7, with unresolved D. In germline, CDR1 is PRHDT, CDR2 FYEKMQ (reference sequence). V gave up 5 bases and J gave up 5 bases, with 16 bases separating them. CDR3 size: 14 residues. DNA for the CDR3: TGTGCCAGCAGCAAGAAATTCGCCGCGGACGAGCAGTACTTC. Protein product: CASSKKFAADEQYF.

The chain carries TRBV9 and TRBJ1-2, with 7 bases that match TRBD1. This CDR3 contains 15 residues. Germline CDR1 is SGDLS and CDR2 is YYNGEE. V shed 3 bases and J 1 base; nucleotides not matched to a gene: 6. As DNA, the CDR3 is TGTGCCAGCAGCGACTACAGGGGCTTTAACTATGGCTACACCTTC. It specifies CASSDYRGFNYGYTF.